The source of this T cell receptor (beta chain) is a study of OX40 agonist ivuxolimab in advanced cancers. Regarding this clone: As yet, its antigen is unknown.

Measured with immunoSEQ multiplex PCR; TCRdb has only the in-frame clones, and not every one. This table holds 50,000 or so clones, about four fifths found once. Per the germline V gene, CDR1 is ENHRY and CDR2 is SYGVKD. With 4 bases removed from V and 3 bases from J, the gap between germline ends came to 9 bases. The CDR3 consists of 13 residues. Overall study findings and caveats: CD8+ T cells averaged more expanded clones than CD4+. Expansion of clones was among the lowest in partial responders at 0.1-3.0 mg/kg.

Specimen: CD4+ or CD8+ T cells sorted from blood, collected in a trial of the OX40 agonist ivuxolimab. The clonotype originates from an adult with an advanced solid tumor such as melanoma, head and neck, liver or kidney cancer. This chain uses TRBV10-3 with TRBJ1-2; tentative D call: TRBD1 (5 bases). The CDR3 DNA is TGTGCCATCAGTGCGGGCAGGGACTATGGCTACACCTTC. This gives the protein CAISAGRDYGYTF.